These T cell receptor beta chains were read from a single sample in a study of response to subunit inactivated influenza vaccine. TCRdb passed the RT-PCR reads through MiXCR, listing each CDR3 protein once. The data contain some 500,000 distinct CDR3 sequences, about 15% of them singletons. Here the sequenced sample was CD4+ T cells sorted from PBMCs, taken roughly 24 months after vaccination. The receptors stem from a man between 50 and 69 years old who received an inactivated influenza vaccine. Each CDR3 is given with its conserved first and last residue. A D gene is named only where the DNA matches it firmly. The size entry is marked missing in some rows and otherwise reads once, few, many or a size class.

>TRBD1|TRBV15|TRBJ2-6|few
CATSNRQGVSGANVLTF
TGTGCCACCAGCAACAGACAGGGGGTCTCTGGGGCCAACGTCCTGACTTTC
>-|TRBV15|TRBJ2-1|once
CATSEGTWVHNEQFF
TGTGCCACCAGCGAAGGGACTTGGGTTCACAATGAGCAGTTCTTC
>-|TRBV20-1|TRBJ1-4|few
CSARRTAATNEKLFF
TGCAGTGCTAGAAGGACAGCAGCAACTAATGAAAAACTGTTTTTT
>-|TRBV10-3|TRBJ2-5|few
CAISQGRRETQYF
TGTGCCATCAGTCAGGGGAGAAGGGAGACCCAGTACTTC
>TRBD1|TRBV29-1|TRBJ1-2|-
CSVDPPGQGLGYTF
TGCAGCGTTGATCCTCCGGGACAGGGTCTTGGCTACACCTTC
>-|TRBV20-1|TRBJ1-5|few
CSARVRGSNQPQHF
TGCAGTGCTAGAGTCAGGGGTAGCAATCAGCCCCAGCATTTT
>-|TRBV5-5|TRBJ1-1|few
CASSLDGGRAEAFF
TGTGCCAGCAGCTTGGACGGGGGAAGGGCTGAAGCTTTCTTT
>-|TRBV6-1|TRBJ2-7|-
CASSARRGREQYF
TGTGCCAGCAGCGCGCGACGGGGGAGGGAGCAGTACTTC
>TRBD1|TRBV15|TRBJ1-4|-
CATSLGQFNEKLFF
TGTGCCACCAGCCTGGGACAGTTTAATGAAAAACTGTTTTTT
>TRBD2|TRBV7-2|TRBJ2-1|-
CASSLVGTNYNEQFF
TGTGCCAGCAGCTTGGTGGGGACTAACTACAATGAGCAGTTCTTC
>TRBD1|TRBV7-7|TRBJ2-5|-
CASSVGTVKETQYF
TGTGCTAGCAGCGTAGGGACAGTTAAAGAGACCCAGTACTTC
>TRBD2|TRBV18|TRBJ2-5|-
CASSPIAGAGETQYF
TGTGCCAGCTCACCCATAGCGGGAGCGGGAGAGACCCAGTACTTC
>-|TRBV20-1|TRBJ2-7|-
CSARDGTLPSEQYF
TGCAGTGCTAGGGACGGGACTCTTCCGTCCGAGCAGTACTTC
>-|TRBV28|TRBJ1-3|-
CASSFGGVGNTIYF
TGTGCCAGCAGTTTCGGCGGGGTTGGAAACACCATATATTTT
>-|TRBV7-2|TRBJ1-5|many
CASSLFPESNQPQHF
TGTGCCAGCAGCCTGTTCCCGGAGAGTAATCAGCCCCAGCATTTT
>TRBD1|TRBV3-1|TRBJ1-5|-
CASSRAGGGNQPQHF
TGTGCCAGCAGTCGCGCAGGGGGCGGCAATCAGCCCCAGCATTTT
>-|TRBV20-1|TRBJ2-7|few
CSAERAPSQYF
TGCAGTGCCGAACGGGCACCGTCGCAGTACTTC
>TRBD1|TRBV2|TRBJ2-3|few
CASSGRDRASTDTQYF
TGTGCCAGCAGTGGTCGTGACAGGGCTAGCACAGATACGCAGTATTTT
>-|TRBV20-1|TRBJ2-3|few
CSAAPPGGATSTDTQYF
TGCAGTGCCGCCCCCCCCGGCGGGGCCACTAGCACAGATACGCAGTATTTT
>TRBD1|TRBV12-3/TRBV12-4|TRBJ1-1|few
CASTYRDRSNTEAFF
TGTGCCAGCACTTACCGGGACAGGTCGAACACTGAAGCTTTCTTT
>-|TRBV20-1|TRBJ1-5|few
CSATIAGWGNQPQHF
TGCAGTGCAACCATTGCGGGCTGGGGCAATCAGCCCCAGCATTTT
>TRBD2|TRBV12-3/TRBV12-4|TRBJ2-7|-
CASTKRERYEQYF
TGTGCCAGCACCAAGCGGGAGCGCTACGAGCAGTACTTC
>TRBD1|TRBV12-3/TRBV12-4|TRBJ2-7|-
CASSLVQGQGTEQYF
TGTGCCAGCAGTTTAGTCCAAGGACAGGGGACCGAGCAGTACTTC
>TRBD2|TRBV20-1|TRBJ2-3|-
CSAPRTSGTDTQYF
TGCAGTGCTCCCCGGACTAGCGGAACAGATACGCAGTATTTT
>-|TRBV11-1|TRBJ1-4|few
CASSLAAAGNGFGEKLFF
TGTGCCAGCAGCTTAGCTGCGGCAGGGAATGGTTTCGGTGAAAAACTGTTTTTT